These 18 T cell receptor beta chains were sequenced from one sample in a study of blood T cell repertoires in COVID-19. Libraries were prepared by immunoSEQ multiplex PCR; TCRdb keeps only in-frame clonotypes and omits some of them. This table has around 290,000 clones, 86% appearing once. The sample taken for sequencing was PBMCs or T cells enriched from blood (not recorded which). The receptors derive from a woman aged 18-29 years who had recovered from COVID-19.

The CDR3 sequence is CASSPGTGGVNTQYF. The CDR3 DNA reads TGTGCCAGCAGCCCCGGGACAGGTGGGGTTAATACGCAGTATTTT. The chain is built from TRBV9 and TRBJ2-3; 8 bases map to TRBD1. The CDR3 loop spans 15 amino acids. Germline V gives CDR1 SGDLS, CDR2 YYNGEE. Trimming at V came to 4 bases and at J to 7 bases, leaving 11 bases not matched to a gene.

This clone has just a few counts. The V and J genes are TRBV27 and TRBJ2-7; 11 nucleotides agree with TRBD2. Losses at the gene ends were 4 bases for V and 0 bases for J; bases not matched to a gene: 14. The CDR3 consists of 19 residues. Germline CDR1 is MNHEY and CDR2 is SMNVEV (reference sequence). CDR3 region: CASSSVSHRTSGSSYEQYF. For the CDR3, the DNA is TGTGCCAGCAGTTCCGTAAGCCATCGGACTAGCGGGTCCTCCTACGAGCAGTACTTC.

The J gene is TRBJ2-7, the V gene TRBV18, with TRBD2 as a possible D gene (6 bases). Trimming stripped 4 bases from V and 6 bases from J, with 19 bases between. Germline assignment: CDR1 KGHSH and CDR2 LQKENI. The CDR3 spans 15 residues. The CDR3 DNA reads TGTGCCAGCTCACTCGGATCAGGCGGGGAAGGCGAGCAGTACTTC. Its protein product is CASSLGSGGEGEQYF.

The chain recombines TRBV5-6 with TRBJ1-1; D is perhaps TRBD1 (5 bases). V was pared by 3 bases and J by 1 base, with 10 bases between. Per the germline V gene, CDR1 is SGHDT and CDR2 is YYEEEE. This CDR3 has 14 residues. This CDR3 reads CASSSAGQNTEAFF. The DNA of the CDR3 is TGTGCCAGCAGCTCCGCTGGACAGAACACTGAAGCTTTCTTT.

In its sample, this clone was seen once. The chain links TRBV4-3 to TRBJ2-7; no clear D gene. This CDR3 comprises 13 residues. V dropped 0 bases and J dropped 4 bases, with 7 bases sitting between them. Germline values: CDR1 LGHNA, CDR2 YSLEER. The CDR3 DNA follows: TGCGCCAGCAGCCAAGATACAGCATACGAGCAGTACTTC. As protein: CASSQDTAYEQYF.

This clone was counted once. The rearrangement uses TRBV28 and TRBJ1-5, with 8 bases lining up with TRBD1. The CDR3 runs 16 residues. J lost 3 bases, V lost 6 bases, and 10 bases had no gene match. Germline loops: CDR1 MDHEN, CDR2 SYDVKM. CDR3 region: CASSPPPGGDNQPQHF. The CDR3 DNA reads TGTGCCAGCAGCCCCCCCCCAGGGGGCGACAATCAGCCCCAGCATTTT.

J is TRBJ2-5 and V is TRBV6-5, with TRBD2 identical over 9 bases. V dropped 2 bases and J dropped 1; count of bases not matched to a gene: 5. Per germline, CDR1 MNHEY and CDR2 SVGAGI. This CDR3 region has 16 residues. The CDR3 sequence: CASSYGPAGGQETQYF. CDR3 in DNA: TGTGCCAGCAGTTACGGGCCAGCGGGGGGCCAAGAGACCCAGTACTTC.

The chain links TRBV10-2 to TRBJ2-1, with 11 bases that match TRBD2. With V trimmed by 7 bases and J by 5 bases, 7 bases remained unmatched. The CDR3 covers 15 residues. Germline CDR1 reads WSHSY; CDR2 reads SAAADI. CDR3 coding DNA: TGCGCCAGCATCACTGGACTAGCGGGCCACAATGAGCAGTTCTTC. Its translation is CASITGLAGHNEQFF.

The chain links TRBV12-3 or TRBV12-4 to TRBJ1-1; D is unresolved. Trimming took 3 bases from V and 5 from J, leaving 10 bases between them. CDR3 size: 13 residues. This chain's CDR3 is CASSLLGRTEAFF. CDR3 in DNA: TGTGCCAGCAGTTTGCTAGGTCGGACTGAAGCTTTCTTT.

The gene calls are TRBV29-1 and TRBJ2-3; possibly TRBD2 for D (6 bases). The CDR3 spans 16 residues. Trimming left V 6 bases short and J 2 bases short, with 21 bases between. The V gene's germline CDR1 is SQVTM and CDR2 ANQGSEA. Written as DNA, the CDR3 is TGCAGCGTCCCCACAGGCGGGGCCGTACACACAGATACGCAGTATTTT. Its translation: CSVPTGGAVHTDTQYF.

This chain links TRBV7-9 with TRBJ2-5, with D possibly being TRBD2 (6 bases). Germline CDR1 is SEHNR and CDR2 is FQNEAQ (reference sequence). The CDR3 extends over 15 amino acids. V dropped 5 bases and J dropped 5 bases, with 18 bases sitting between them. CDR3 DNA sequence: TGTGCCAGCAGCCCGGGGGTGGGGCCGGCGGAGACCCAGTACTTC. It specifies CASSPGVGPAETQYF.

The chain combines TRBV27 with TRBJ2-2; D possibly corresponds to TRBD2 (6 bases). The CDR3 runs 15 residues. Trimming shortened V by 3 bases and J by 7 bases, and 15 bases separated the two germline ends. CDR1 and CDR2 (germline): MNHEY, SMNVEV (reference sequence). The chain's CDR3 is CASSFMGLVNGELFF. The CDR3, as DNA: TGTGCCAGCAGTTTTATGGGACTTGTTAACGGGGAGCTGTTTTTT.

The V call is TRBV3-1 (or the pseudogene TRBV3-2), the J call TRBJ1-2, with 7 bases matching TRBD1. The CDR3 runs 16 residues. The ends lost 3 bases at V and 5 bases at J; junction bases unmatched: 12. Germline loops: CDR1 LGHDT, CDR2 YNNKEL (reference sequence). CDR3 residues: CASSHTDRAIEYGYTF. The CDR3 coding sequence is TGTGCCAGCAGCCACACCGACAGGGCCATCGAATATGGCTACACCTTC.

The gene calls are TRBV6-1 and TRBJ2-3; D may be TRBD1 (5 bases). The CDR3 loop spans 15 amino acids. Per germline, CDR1 MNHNS and CDR2 SASEGT. Trimming shortened V by 3 bases and J by 3 bases, and 13 bases separated the two germline ends. The CDR3 DNA reads as TGTGCCAGCAGTGAGGATGTGTCAGGGACAGATACGCAGTATTTT. Protein sequence: CASSEDVSGTDTQYF.

V is TRBV4-1 and J is TRBJ1-1; possibly TRBD1 for D (6 bases). This CDR3 comprises 15 residues. The V end lost 3 bases, the J end lost 4 bases, and 15 bases lay between the germline ends. Germline CDR1 is MGHRA and CDR2 is YSYEKL. The CDR3 loop reads CASSQKQGVGTEAFF. The CDR3, as DNA: TGCGCCAGCAGCCAGAAACAGGGAGTGGGCACTGAAGCTTTCTTT.

This chain uses TRBV24-1 with TRBJ1-1; D remains ambiguous. V shed 2 bases and J shed 2 bases, with 5 bases lying between them. This CDR3 has 13 residues. Germline lookup yields CDR1 KGHDR and CDR2 SFDVKD. CDR3 residues: CATSDSRNTEAFF. In nucleotides, the CDR3 is TGTGCCACCAGTGATTCCCGTAACACTGAAGCTTTCTTT.

The CDR3 reads CAWGRLMRGTEAFF. The CDR3 nucleotides read TGTGCCTGGGGCCGACTCATGAGGGGGACTGAAGCTTTCTTT. J is TRBJ1-1 and V is TRBV30, with TRBD1 as a possible D gene (6 bases). Germline values: CDR1 GTSNPN, CDR2 SVGIG (reference sequence). The CDR3 has 14 residues. The V gene lost 5 bases and the J gene lost 5 bases, with 18 bases spanning the gap.

V and J are TRBV29-1 and TRBJ2-1; D is unresolved. The CDR3 spans 11 residues. V lost 1 base to trimming and J lost 10 bases, with 8 bases between them. The germline gives CDR1 SQVTM, CDR2 ANQGSEA. The CDR3 loop reads CSVEVRREQFF. In DNA form, the CDR3 reads TGCAGCGTTGAAGTTCGGCGGGAGCAGTTCTTC.